The sequence of this T cell receptor (beta chain) was determined in a study of CD8 T cells in ankylosing spondylitis (dated by TCRdb to about 2017). Context from the whole study: The study profiled T cell receptor beta repertoires in healthy donors and ankylosing spondylitis patients to find disease-linked TCR variants. Peripheral blood samples were taken, and synovial fluid was additionally collected from ankylosing spondylitis patients. The full study cohort was made up of about 24 ankylosing spondylitis patients and some 100 healthy donors.

As to this clonotype: The antigen this receptor binds is unknown. Per-nucleotide qualities are absent, and no much larger clonotype sits a single base away.

Broad study findings and their caveats: According to the report, matched synovial fluid samples from ankylosing spondylitis patients were significantly enriched for the disease-linked clones. A CD8+ phenotype was shown by the disease-linked clones, which were found at relatively low frequencies in peripheral blood. A TCR beta motif made up of eight highly homologous amino acid variants appeared to be characteristic of blood from ankylosing spondylitis patients. Some TCR beta motif variants had previously been reported in synovial fluid and blood of reactive arthritis patients, which suggested common disease-initiation mechanisms.

Sequencing instrument: Illumina HiSeq 2500. Quantitative 5'-RACE with molecular barcodes was the method used to prepare the TCR beta libraries. The paper's processing steps were these. Disease-linked TCR variants were identified with a new computational method built on a probabilistic model of VDJ rearrangement. The public reads were quality trimmed at Q25 with fastp and then assembled into clones with MiXCR by TCRdb, keeping productive beta chains. Rows merge per CDR3 protein into single entries with the most common DNA and genes. TCRdb assigned the V and J calls; the authors' analysis was not used. Present in this sample are 450,000 or so distinct CDR3 sequences, roughly 26% of which were seen just once. 0.85% to 1% of the sample is in the top ten clones. Sequencing was performed on blood, either unsorted or a sorted T cell fraction (not recorded which). This TCR came from a male donor with ankylosing spondylitis.

In nucleotides, the sequence is TGTGCCAGCAGCCGTGGACAGCCCGGGGGGCCCCAGTACTTC. This is translated as CASSRGQPGGPQYF. The V gene is TRBV3-1 and the J gene is TRBJ2-5, with a tentative D gene TRBD2 over 7 matching bases. CDR1 and CDR2 are drawn from the germline V gene (reference sequence): LGHDT, YNNKEL. The CDR3 runs 14 residues from the cysteine to the phenylalanine. Only the CDR3 portion is preserved as DNA: 42 bases, with reading frame beginning at the first base. V and J lose 4 bases and 9 bases, and a span of 18 bases separates them.